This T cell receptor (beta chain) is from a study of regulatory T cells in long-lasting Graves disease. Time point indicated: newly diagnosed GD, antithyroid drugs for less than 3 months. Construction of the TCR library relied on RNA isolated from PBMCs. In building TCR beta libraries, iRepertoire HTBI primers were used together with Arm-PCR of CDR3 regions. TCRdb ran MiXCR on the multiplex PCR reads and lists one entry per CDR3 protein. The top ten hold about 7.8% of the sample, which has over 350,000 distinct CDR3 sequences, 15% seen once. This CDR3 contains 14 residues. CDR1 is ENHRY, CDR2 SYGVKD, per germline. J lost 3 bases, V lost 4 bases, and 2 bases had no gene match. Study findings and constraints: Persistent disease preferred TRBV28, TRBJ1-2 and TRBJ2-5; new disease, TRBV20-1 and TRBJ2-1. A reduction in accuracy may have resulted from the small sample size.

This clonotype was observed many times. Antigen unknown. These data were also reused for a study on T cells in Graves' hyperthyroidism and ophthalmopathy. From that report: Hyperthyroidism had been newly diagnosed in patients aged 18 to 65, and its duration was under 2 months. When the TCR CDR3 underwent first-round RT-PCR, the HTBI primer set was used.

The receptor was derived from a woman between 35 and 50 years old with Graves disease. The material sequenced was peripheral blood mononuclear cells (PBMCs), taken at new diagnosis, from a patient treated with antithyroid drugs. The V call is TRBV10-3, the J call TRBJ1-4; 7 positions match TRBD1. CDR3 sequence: CAISGGTANEKLFF. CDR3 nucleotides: TGTGCCATCAGTGGAGGGACAGCTAATGAAAAACTGTTTTTT.